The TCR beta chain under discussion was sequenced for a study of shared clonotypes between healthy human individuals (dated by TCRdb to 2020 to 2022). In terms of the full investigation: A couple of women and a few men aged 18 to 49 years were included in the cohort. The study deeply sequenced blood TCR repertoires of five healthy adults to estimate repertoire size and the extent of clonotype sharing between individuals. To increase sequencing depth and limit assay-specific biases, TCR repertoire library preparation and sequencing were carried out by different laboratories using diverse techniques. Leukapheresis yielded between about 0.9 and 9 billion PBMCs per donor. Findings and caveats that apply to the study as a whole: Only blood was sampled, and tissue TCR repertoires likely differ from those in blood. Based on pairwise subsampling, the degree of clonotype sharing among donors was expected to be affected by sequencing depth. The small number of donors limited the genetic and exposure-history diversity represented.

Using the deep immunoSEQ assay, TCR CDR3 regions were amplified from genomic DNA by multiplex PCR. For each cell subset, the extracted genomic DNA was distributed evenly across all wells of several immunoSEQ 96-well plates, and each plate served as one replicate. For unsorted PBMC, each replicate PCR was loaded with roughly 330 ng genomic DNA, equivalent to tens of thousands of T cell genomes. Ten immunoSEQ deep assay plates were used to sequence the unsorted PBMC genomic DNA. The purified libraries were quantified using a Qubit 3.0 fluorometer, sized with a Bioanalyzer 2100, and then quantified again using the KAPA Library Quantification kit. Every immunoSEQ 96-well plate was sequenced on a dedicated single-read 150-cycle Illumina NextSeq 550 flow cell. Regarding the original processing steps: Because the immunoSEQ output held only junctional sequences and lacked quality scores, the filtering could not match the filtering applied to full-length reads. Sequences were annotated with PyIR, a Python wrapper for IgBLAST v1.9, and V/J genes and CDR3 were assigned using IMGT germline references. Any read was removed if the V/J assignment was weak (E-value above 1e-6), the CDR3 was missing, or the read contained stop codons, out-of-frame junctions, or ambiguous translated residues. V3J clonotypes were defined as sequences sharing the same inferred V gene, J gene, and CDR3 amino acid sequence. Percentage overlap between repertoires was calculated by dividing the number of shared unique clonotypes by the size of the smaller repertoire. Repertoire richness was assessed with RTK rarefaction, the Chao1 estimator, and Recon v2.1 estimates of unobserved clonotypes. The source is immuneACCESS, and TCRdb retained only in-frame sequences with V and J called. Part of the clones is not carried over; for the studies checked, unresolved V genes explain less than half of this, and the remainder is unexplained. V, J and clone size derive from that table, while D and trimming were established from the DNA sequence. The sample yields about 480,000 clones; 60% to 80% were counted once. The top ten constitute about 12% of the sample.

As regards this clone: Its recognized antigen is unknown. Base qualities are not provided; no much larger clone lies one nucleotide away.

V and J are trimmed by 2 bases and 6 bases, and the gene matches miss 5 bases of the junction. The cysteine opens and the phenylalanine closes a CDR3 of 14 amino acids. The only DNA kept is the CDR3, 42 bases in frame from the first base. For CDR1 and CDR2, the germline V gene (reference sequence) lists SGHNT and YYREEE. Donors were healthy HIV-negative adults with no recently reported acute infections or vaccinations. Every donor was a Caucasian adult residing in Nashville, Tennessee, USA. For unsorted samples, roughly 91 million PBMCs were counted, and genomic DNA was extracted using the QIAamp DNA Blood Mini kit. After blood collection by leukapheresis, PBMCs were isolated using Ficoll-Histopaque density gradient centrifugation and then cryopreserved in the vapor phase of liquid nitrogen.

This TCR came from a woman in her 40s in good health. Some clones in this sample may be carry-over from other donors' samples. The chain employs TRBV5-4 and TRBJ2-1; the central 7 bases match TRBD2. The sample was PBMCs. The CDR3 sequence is CASSFVGLRNEQFF. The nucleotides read TGTGCCAGCAGCTTCGTGGGACTACGCAATGAGCAGTTCTTC.